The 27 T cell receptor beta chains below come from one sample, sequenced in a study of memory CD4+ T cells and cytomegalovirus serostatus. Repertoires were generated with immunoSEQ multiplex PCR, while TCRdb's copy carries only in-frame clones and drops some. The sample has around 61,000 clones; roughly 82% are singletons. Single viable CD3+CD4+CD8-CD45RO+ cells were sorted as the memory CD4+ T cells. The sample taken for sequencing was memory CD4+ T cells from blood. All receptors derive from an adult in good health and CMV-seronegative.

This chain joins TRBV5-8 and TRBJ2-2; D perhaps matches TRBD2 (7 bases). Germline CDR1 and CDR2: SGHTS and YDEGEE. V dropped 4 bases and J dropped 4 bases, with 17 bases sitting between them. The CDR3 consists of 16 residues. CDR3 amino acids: CASSKGGGVSTGELFF. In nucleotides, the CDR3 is TGTGCCAGCAGCAAAGGCGGGGGCGTCAGCACCGGGGAGCTGTTTTTT.

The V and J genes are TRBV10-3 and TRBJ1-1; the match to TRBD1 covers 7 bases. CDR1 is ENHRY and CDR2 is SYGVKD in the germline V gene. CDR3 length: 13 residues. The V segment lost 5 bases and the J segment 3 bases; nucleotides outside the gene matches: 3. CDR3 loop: CAISRTGDTEAFF. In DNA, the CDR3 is TGTGCCATCAGTCGGACAGGCGACACTGAAGCTTTCTTT.

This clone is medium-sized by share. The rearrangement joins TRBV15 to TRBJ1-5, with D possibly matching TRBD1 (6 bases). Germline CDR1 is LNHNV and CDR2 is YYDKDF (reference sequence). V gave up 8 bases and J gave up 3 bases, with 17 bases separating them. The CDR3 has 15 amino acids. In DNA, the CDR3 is TGTGCCACCCGCAATGTACACAGGGACAATCAGCCCCAGCATTTT. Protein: CATRNVHRDNQPQHF.

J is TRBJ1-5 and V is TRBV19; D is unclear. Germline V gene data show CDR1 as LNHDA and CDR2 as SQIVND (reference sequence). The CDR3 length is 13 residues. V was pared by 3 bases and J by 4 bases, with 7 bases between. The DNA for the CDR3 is TGTGCCAGTAGTATCACGGGAAATCAGCCCCAGCATTTT. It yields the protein CASSITGNQPQHF.

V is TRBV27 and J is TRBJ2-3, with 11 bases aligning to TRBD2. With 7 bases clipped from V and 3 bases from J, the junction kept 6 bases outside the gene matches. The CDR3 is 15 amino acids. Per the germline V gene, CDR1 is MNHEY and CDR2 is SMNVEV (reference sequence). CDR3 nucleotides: TGTGCCAGCAAGCGGCTAGCGGGGGGTACAGATACGCAGTATTTT. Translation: CASKRLAGGTDTQYF.

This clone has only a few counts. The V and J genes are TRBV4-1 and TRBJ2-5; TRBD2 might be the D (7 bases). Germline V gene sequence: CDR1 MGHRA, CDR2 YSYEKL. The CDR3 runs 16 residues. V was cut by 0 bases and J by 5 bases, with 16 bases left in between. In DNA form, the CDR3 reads TGCGCCAGCAGCCAAGATGCCCGGGGGGCCGGGGAGACCCAGTACTTC. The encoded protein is CASSQDARGAGETQYF.

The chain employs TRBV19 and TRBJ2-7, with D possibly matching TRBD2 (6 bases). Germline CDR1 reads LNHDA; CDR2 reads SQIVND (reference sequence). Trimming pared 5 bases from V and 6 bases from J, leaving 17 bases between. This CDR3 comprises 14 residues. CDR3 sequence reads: CASSRRRDPVEQYF. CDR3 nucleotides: TGTGCCAGTAGTCGGCGGCGGGACCCAGTCGAGCAGTACTTC.

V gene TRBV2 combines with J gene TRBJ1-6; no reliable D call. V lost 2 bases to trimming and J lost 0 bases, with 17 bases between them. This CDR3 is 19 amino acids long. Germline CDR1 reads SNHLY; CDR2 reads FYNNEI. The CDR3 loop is CASSEWSTRGSSYNSPLHF. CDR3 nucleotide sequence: TGTGCCAGCAGTGAATGGTCCACCCGGGGAAGCTCCTATAATTCACCCCTCCACTTT. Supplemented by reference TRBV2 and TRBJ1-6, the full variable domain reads EPEVTQTPSHQVTQMGQEVILRCVPISNHLYFYWYRQILGQKVEFLVSFYNNEISEKSEIFDDQFSVERPDGSNFTLKIRSTKLEDSAMYFCASSEWSTRGSSYNSPLHFGNGTRLTVT.

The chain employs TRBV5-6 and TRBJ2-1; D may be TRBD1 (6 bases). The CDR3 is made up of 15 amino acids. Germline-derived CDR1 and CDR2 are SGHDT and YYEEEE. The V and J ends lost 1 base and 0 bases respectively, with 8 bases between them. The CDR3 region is CASSLKQGSYNEQFF. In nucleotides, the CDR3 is TGTGCCAGCAGCTTGAAACAGGGCTCCTACAATGAGCAGTTCTTC.

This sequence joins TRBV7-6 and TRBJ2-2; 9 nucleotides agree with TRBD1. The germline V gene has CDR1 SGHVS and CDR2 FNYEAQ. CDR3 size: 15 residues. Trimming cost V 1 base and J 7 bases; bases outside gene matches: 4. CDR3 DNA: TGTGCCAGCAGCTTAGAGGGACAGGGTAACGGGGAGCTGTTTTTT. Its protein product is CASSLEGQGNGELFF.

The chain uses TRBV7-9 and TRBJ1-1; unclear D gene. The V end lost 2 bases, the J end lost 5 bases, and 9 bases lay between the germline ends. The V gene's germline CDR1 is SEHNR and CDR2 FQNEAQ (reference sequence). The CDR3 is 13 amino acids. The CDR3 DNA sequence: TGTGCCAGCAGCTTAACTCTACCAACTGAAGCTTTCTTT. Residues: CASSLTLPTEAFF.

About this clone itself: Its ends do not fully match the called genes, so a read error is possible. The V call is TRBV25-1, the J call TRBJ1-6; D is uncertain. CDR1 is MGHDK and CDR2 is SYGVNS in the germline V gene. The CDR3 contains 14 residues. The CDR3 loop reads CASGEGTHNSPLHF. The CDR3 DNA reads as TGTGCCAGCGGTGAGGGTACGCATAATTCACCCCTCCACTTT.

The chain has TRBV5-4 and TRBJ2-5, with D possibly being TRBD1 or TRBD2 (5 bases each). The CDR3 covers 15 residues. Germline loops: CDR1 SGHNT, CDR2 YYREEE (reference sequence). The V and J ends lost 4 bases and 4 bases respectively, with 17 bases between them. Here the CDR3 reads CASSPRHAGRETQYF. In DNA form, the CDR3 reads TGTGCCAGCAGCCCAAGACACGCAGGGAGAGAGACCCAGTACTTC.

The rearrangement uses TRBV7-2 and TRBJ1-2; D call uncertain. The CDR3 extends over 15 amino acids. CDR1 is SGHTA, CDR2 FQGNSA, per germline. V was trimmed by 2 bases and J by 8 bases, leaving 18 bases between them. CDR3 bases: TGTGCCAGCAGCTTAAGCCGTAGCCTCTCGGAAGGCTACACCTTC. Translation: CASSLSRSLSEGYTF.

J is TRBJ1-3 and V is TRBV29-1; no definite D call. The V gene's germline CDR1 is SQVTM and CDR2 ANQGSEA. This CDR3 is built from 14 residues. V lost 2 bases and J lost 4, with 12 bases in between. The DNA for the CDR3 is TGCAGCGTTGAAAGAAAGGGAGGAGGAAACACCATATATTTT. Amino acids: CSVERKGGGNTIYF.

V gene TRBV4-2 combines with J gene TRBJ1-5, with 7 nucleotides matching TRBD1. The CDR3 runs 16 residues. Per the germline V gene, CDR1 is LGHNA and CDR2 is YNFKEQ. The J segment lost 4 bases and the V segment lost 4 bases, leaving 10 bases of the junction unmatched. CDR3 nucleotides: TGTGCCAGCAGCCCCAGGGGGGGGTTATGGAATCAGCCCCAGCATTTT. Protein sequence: CASSPRGGLWNQPQHF.

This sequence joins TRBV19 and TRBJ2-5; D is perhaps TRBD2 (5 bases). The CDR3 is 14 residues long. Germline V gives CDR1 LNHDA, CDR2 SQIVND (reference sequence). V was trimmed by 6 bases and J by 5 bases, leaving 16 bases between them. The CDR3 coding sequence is TGTGCCAGTAGCACGACGACTACAAGGGAGACCCAGTACTTC. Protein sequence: CASSTTTTRETQYF.

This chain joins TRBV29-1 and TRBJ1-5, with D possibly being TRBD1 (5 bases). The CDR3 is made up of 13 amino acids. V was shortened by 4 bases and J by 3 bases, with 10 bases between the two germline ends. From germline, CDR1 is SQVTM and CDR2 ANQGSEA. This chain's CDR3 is CSVGGAVNQPQHF. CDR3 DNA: TGCAGCGTTGGCGGGGCAGTCAATCAGCCCCAGCATTTT. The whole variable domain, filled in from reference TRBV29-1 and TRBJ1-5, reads SAVISQKPSRDICQRGTSLTIQCQVDSQVTMMFWYRQQPGQSLTLIATANQGSEATYESGFVIDKFPISRPNLTFSTLTVSNMSPEDSSIYLCSVGGAVNQPQHFGDGTRLSIL.

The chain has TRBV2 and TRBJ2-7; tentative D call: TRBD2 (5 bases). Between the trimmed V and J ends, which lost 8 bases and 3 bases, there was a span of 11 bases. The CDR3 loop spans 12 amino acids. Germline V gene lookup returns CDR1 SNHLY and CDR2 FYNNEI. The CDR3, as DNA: TGTGCCAGCGGCGCGGACTTCTACGAGCAGTACTTC. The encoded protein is CASGADFYEQYF.

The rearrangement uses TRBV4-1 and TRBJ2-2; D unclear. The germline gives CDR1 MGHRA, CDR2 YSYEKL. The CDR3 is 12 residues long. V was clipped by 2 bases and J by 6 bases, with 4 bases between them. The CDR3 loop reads CASSQSAGELFF. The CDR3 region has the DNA TGCGCCAGCAGCCAATCGGCCGGGGAGCTGTTTTTT.

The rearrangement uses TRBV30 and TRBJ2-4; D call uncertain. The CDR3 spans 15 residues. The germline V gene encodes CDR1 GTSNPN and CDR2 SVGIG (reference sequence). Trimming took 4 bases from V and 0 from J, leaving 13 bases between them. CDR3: CAWTGRDLAKNIQYF. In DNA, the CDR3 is TGTGCCTGGACTGGGCGCGACCTAGCCAAAAACATTCAGTACTTC.

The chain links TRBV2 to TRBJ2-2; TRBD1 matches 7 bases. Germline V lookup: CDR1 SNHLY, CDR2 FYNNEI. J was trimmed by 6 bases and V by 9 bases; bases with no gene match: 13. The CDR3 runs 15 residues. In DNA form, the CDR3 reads TGTGCCAGTTCCAGCTCGGGGCAGGGGGCCGGGGAGCTGTTTTTT. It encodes CASSSSGQGAGELFF.

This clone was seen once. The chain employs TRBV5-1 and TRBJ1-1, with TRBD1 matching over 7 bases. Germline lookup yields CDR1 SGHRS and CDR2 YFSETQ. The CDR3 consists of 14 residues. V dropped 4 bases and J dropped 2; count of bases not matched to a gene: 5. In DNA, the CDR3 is TGCGCCAGCAGCGTTAGACAGGGAAACACTGAAGCTTTCTTT. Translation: CASSVRQGNTEAFF.

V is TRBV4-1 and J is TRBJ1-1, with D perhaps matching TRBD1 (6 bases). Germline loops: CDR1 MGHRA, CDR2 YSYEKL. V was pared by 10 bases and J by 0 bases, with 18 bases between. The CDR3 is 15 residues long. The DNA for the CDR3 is TGCGCCAACTCCGAGTTGAGGGGGATGAACACTGAAGCTTTCTTT. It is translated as CANSELRGMNTEAFF.

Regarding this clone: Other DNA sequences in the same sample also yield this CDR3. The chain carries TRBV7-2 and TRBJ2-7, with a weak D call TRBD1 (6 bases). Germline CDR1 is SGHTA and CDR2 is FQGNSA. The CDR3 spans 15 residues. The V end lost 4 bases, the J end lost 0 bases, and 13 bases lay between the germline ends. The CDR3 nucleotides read TGTGCCAGCAGCTCGACAGGCTCCAGCTCCTACGAGCAGTACTTC. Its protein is CASSSTGSSSYEQYF.

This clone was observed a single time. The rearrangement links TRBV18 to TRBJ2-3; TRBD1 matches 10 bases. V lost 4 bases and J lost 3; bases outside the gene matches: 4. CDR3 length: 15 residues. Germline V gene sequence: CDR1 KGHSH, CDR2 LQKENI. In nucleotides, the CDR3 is TGTGCCAGCTCACTACGACAGGGGGCGACAGATACGCAGTATTTT. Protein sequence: CASSLRQGATDTQYF.

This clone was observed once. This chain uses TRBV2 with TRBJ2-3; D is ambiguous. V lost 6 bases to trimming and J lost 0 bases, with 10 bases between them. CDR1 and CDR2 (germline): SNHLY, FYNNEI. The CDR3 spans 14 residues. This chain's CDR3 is CASRLTTSTDTQYF. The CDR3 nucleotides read TGTGCCAGCAGACTGACGACTAGCACAGATACGCAGTATTTT.